Only a few counts were recorded for the clone carrying this T cell receptor (beta chain). The source of the sample is a study of cytomegalovirus exposure and HLA in healthy donors. Use of 60 Vbeta and 13 Jbeta primers characterized the PCR. Libraries were prepared by immunoSEQ multiplex PCR; TCRdb keeps only in-frame clonotypes and omits some of them. The sample includes approximately 89,000 clones, about two thirds of them seen just once. The TCR sequence derives from a female donor in good health and CMV-seronegative. Specimen: PBMCs.

The chain's CDR3 is CASSSQGAPPLYEQYF. The CDR3 DNA follows: TGTGCCAGCAGCTCCCAGGGGGCGCCCCCCCTCTACGAGCAGTACTTC. This chain joins TRBV7-2 and TRBJ2-7; TRBD1 matches at 8 bases. The CDR3 length is 16 residues. Germline V gives CDR1 SGHTA, CDR2 FQGNSA. The V gene end was trimmed by 4 bases and the J gene end by 3 bases; junction bases not matched to a gene: 11.